This T cell receptor (beta chain) was sequenced in a study of spatial heterogeneity in lung cancer (dated by TCRdb to between 2018 and 2021). Regarding the complete study: More beta-chain than alpha-chain transcripts were consistently detected, likely reflecting higher beta-chain transcript abundance. A strong correlation was found between TCR transcript counts in tumor regions and a T cell transcriptional module score from matched bulk RNA-seq. Nonsynonymous mutation counts, determined by whole-exome sequencing of tumor tissue, were related to features of the TCR repertoire. The study quantitatively compared TCR alpha and beta repertoires across multiple tumor regions, matched nontumor lung and blood in non-small cell lung cancer. In the raw uncorrected reads, each unique combination of TCR and UMI appeared more than ten times on average. At surgery, both alpha and beta chains were TCR-sequenced in around 240 tumor regions, roughly 64 matched nontumor lung samples and just over 55 PBMC samples.

The intended sense of this specimen's time point label: sample taken at primary tumor resection. Donors were 72 patients with early-stage, untreated non-small cell lung cancer from the lung TRACERx cohort. Whole RNA extracted from tumor and nontumor lung tissue, or from cryopreserved PBMC samples, was used for TCR sequencing without cell sorting. Only patients for whom sufficient RNA was available from at least two tumor regions were selected for TCR sequencing. Before being selected, tumor and adjacent nontumor lung specimens were reviewed by a lung pathologist. At the junction V is shortened by 6 bases and J by 9 bases; bases outside the gene matches: 6. The CDR1 and CDR2 encoded by the germline V gene are MDHEN and SYDVKM. The CDR3 starts with the cysteine, ends with the phenylalanine, and has 14 residues. The retained sequence is limited to the CDR3, 42 bases, with the frame set at the first base.

Libraries were constructed by 5' RACE. The sequencer listed for this sample is NextSeq 500. To allow correction of PCR and sequencing errors, the TCR library protocol tagged every TCR cDNA molecule with a unique molecular identifier. The original pipeline was this. Decombinator tools were used for TCR identification, UMI-based error correction and CDR3 extraction. Expanded TCRs were defined as those above a frequency of 2 per 1,000, corresponding to the top 1% of the tumor frequency distribution. Expanded tumor TCRs statistically deemed absent (corrected P<0.05) from at least one tumor region were classed as regional, and all other expanded tumor TCRs were classed as ubiquitous. Renyi diversity was calculated using the R vegan package after each repertoire was subsampled 100 times to 5,000 TCRs. CDR3 similarity networks were built from amino acid triplet string-kernel similarity, with CDR3s being connected when pairwise similarity was above 0.82. The public reads were quality trimmed at Q25 with fastp and then assembled into clones with MiXCR by TCRdb, keeping productive beta chains. Records with the same CDR3 protein are collapsed into one entry carrying the most frequent genes and DNA. TCRdb's processing, not the study's, gives the V and J calls here. The sample contains about 100,000 distinct CDR3 sequences, about 4.6% of them found a single time. 21% of the sample is in the top ten clones.

Note on this clonotype: Its antigen has not been determined. The record has no base qualities; no much larger clone is one base away.

The study at large found these results: Counts of ubiquitous and regional expanded TCRs correlated with counts of ubiquitous and regional nonsynonymous mutations, respectively. The number of expanded intratumoral alpha and beta TCRs correlated with the tumor nonsynonymous mutation count. Confirming at a functional level the hypothesis that regional TCRs recognize regional mutations was considered to require additional single-cell paired TCR alpha and beta sequencing. TCR-seq coverage of tumor T cells was estimated to be only around 7.3% for alpha chains and more than 11% for beta chains.

This sequence originates from a male donor with early-stage non-small cell lung cancer. This receptor chain uses TRBV28 and TRBJ2-3, and 13 bases in between align with TRBD2. This specimen was lung tumor tissue, taken at surgery. CDR3 protein: CASRILAGGQTQYF. The DNA sequence reads TGTGCCAGCAGGATACTAGCGGGAGGGCAAACGCAGTATTTT.